What follows are 16 T cell receptor beta chains derived from one specimen sequenced in a study of T cells in women clearing cervical HPV infection. TCRdb's table, derived via immunoSEQ multiplex PCR, lists solely in-frame clones and lacks some. This sample lists about 16,000 clones; its ten largest clones have 10%. The sequencing input was blood buffy coat. These receptors were obtained from a woman between 18 and 70 years old with a cervical HPV16 infection that either progressed to CIN3+ or cleared (not recorded which).

The CDR3 is CASNPRRSPYYEQYF. CDR3 bases read: TGTGCCAGCAACCCGAGAAGGTCCCCTTACTACGAG. The chain is built from TRBV5-6 and TRBJ2-7; D not resolved. The missing CDR3 end, 3 residues past where the read stops, is filled in from the germline J gene. V lost 6 bases and J lost 3, with 19 bases in between. CDR1 is SGHDT and CDR2 is YYEEEE in the germline V gene. The CDR3 has 15 residues.

As for this clone: The read is 3 residues too short to cover the CDR3 end, so that end is filled in from the germline J gene. This chain uses TRBV20-1 with TRBJ2-5; D gene ambiguous. Between the trimmed V and J ends, which lost 6 bases and 7 bases, there was a span of 12 bases. Looked up from germline, CDR1 is DFQATT and CDR2 is SNEGSKA (reference sequence). This CDR3 is built from 11 residues. This CDR3 is CSAPLYGTQYF. CDR3 bases read: TGCAGTGCCCCGCTGTACGGGACC.

Of note for this clone: Read sequence stops 3 residues before the CDR3 end, and the germline J gene provides the missing end. The gene calls are TRBV29-1 and TRBJ2-5; TRBD2 agrees at 10 bases. The CDR3 loop spans 17 amino acids. V gave up 6 bases and J gave up 4 bases; unmatched junction bases: 17. From germline, CDR1 is SQVTM and CDR2 ANQGSEA. The sequenced part of the CDR3 DNA is TGCAGCGTGGGAGAACCGACCGGGACTAGCGTTCGAGAGACC. This sequence encodes CSVGEPTGTSVRET. From start to end, the CDR3 is CSVGEPTGTSVRETQYF.

Concerning this clone itself: The DNA ends 3 residues before the CDR3 does, and the rest of the CDR3 is filled in from the germline J gene. The V call is TRBV29-1, the J call TRBJ2-1, with no clear D. CDR1 is SQVTM, CDR2 ANQGSEA, per germline. V was clipped by 4 bases and J by 7 bases, with 11 bases between them. The CDR3 extends over 12 amino acids. The sequenced part of the CDR3 DNA is TGCAGCGTTGGCCCAACCGGGAATGAG. Translation gives CSVGPTGNE. The CDR3 in full is CSVGPTGNEQFF.

The CDR3 DNA, read in part, is TGTGCCAGCACCGATCCAGGGACACAAGAGACC. Protein sequence: CASTDPGTQET. The entire CDR3 is CASTDPGTQETQYF. The chain links TRBV7-2 to TRBJ2-5; possible D gene TRBD1, 6 bases. The CDR3 goes on 3 residues after the read ends, and that part is filled in from the germline J gene. This CDR3 has 14 amino acids. CDR1 SGHTA and CDR2 FQGNSA come from the germline V gene. V was trimmed by 7 bases and J by 2 bases, leaving 14 bases between them. Supplemented by reference TRBV7-2 and TRBJ2-5, the full variable domain reads GAGVSQSPSNKVTEKGKDVELRCDPISGHTALYWYRQSLGQGLEFLIYFQGNSAPDKSGLPSDRFSAERTGGSVSTLTIQRTQQEDSAVYLCASTDPGTQETQYFGPGTRLLVL.

As for this clone: Read data end 3 residues before the CDR3 end; the end is taken from the germline J gene. This sequence joins TRBV14 and TRBJ2-5; possibly TRBD1 or TRBD2 for D (5 bases each). CDR3 size: 14 residues. Germline V lookup: CDR1 SGHDN, CDR2 FVKESK. V was cut by 3 bases and J by 5 bases, with 13 bases left in between. The part of the CDR3 DNA that was read is TGTGCCAGCAGCCATAAGGGGAGCTCGGAGACC. Its protein is CASSHKGSSET. The CDR3 in full is CASSHKGSSETQYF.

In regard to this clone: The missing CDR3 end, 3 residues past where the read stops, is filled in from the germline J gene. The chain links TRBV7-8 to TRBJ1-2; D gene uncertain. Per the germline V gene, CDR1 is SGHVS and CDR2 is FQNEAQ. The V end lost 4 bases, the J end lost 2 bases, and 14 bases lay between the germline ends. This CDR3 spans 15 amino acids. The CDR3 DNA, read in part, is TGTGCCAGCAGCTCATGGGCAGGAGAAAACTATGGC. Protein: CASSSWAGENYG. The whole CDR3 reads CASSSWAGENYGYTF.

This clone is medium-sized by frequency. The CDR3 end lies 3 residues beyond the end of the read and is filled in from the germline J gene. The chain links TRBV20-1 to TRBJ2-3, with 14 bases that match TRBD2. Per the germline V gene, CDR1 is DFQATT and CDR2 is SNEGSKA (reference sequence). This CDR3 comprises 16 residues. The CDR3 DNA, read in part, is TGCAGTGCAGAGGGACTAGCGGGAGTTAAGCTAGAGACG. Its translation is CSAEGLAGVKLET. The full-length CDR3 reads as CSAEGLAGVKLETQYF.

This clone registers large by frequency. The CDR3 end falls 3 residues outside the read, so it is completed with the germline J gene. The chain has TRBV19 and TRBJ2-5; D is ambiguous. V shed 3 bases and J shed 0 bases, with 11 bases lying between them. Germline V CDR1 and CDR2: LNHDA, SQIVND (reference sequence). There are 15 residues in the CDR3. The sequenced part of the CDR3 DNA is TGTGCCAGTAGTATGGAGACACTGTACCAAGAGACC. It specifies CASSMETLYQET. The entire CDR3 protein is CASSMETLYQETQYF.

The sequenced CDR3 bases are TGTGCCAGCAGCTTGGTAACAGGCTCCTACAATGAG. This translates into CASSLVTGSYNE. The whole CDR3 protein reads CASSLVTGSYNEQFF. V usage is TRBV5-6 and J usage is TRBJ2-1; tentatively, D is TRBD1 (5 bases). The read ends 3 residues shy of where the CDR3 ends; the end is completed using the germline J gene. The germline CDR1 and CDR2 sequences are SGHDT and YYEEEE. This CDR3 region has 15 residues. V was trimmed by 0 bases and J by 0 bases, leaving 7 bases between them.

Points on this clone: The read terminates 3 residues ahead of where the CDR3 ends, so the germline J gene completes it. The chain couples TRBV2 to TRBJ1-6, with D possibly matching TRBD1 (5 bases). The V end lost 4 bases, the J end lost 9 bases, and 13 bases lay between the germline ends. This CDR3 comprises 14 residues. CDR1 is SNHLY and CDR2 is FYNNEI in the germline V gene. CDR3 DNA (partial): TGTGCCAGCAGTGTCACCCAGAGGGGTTCACCC. It yields the protein CASSVTQRGSP. The whole CDR3 protein is CASSVTQRGSPLHF. Supplemented by reference TRBV2 and TRBJ1-6, the full variable domain reads EPEVTQTPSHQVTQMGQEVILRCVPISNHLYFYWYRQILGQKVEFLVSFYNNEISEKSEIFDDQFSVERPDGSNFTLKIRSTKLEDSAMYFCASSVTQRGSPLHFGNGTRLTVT.

About this clone itself: The missing CDR3 end, 3 residues past where the read stops, is filled in from the germline J gene. The chain uses TRBV6-2 or TRBV6-3 and TRBJ2-3, with 7 bases fitting TRBD1. With 2 bases clipped from V and 0 bases from J, the junction kept 8 bases outside the gene matches. This CDR3 is 17 amino acids long. Germline V lookup: CDR1 MNHEY, CDR2 SVGEGT. The CDR3 loop reads CASSYRQGFGSTDTQYF. The part of the CDR3 DNA that was read is TGTGCCAGCAGTTACAGACAGGGTTTCGGGAGCACAGATACG.

Of note for this clone: The read ends 3 residues shy of where the CDR3 ends; the end is completed using the germline J gene. This chain uses TRBV29-1 with TRBJ2-3; possible D gene TRBD1, 6 bases. The CDR3 runs 15 residues. CDR1 SQVTM and CDR2 ANQGSEA come from the germline V gene. CDR3 DNA (partial): TGCAGCGCGGTTCTGGACAGAGTTTTCCAAGAGACG. Its protein product is CSAVLDRVFQET. In full, the CDR3 reads CSAVLDRVFQETQYF.

Comment on this clone: Read coverage stops 3 residues before the CDR3 terminus; the germline J gene supplies the remainder. V gene TRBV20-1 combines with J gene TRBJ2-1, with D possibly matching TRBD2 (6 bases). Trimming pared 4 bases from V and 4 bases from J, leaving 20 bases between. The CDR3 covers 16 residues. The germline V gene encodes CDR1 DFQATT and CDR2 SNEGSKA (reference sequence). The sequenced part of the CDR3 DNA is TGCAGTGCTAAGATATATGGAGGGCCACCTTACAATGAG. This sequence encodes CSAKIYGGPPYNE. From start to end, the CDR3 is CSAKIYGGPPYNEQFF.

A word on this clone: The read finishes 3 residues shy of the CDR3 end, and the germline J gene is used to complete it. The chain is built from TRBV20-1 and TRBJ2-1; 7 nucleotides match TRBD2. The germline V gene has CDR1 DFQATT and CDR2 SNEGSKA (reference sequence). The V segment lost 0 bases and the J segment 2 bases; nucleotides outside the gene matches: 10. The CDR3 consists of 17 residues. CDR3 in amino acids: CSARDPYTSETYNEQFF. The CDR3 bases that were read are TGCAGTGCTAGAGACCCTTACACTAGCGAAACCTACAATGAG.

With regard to this clone: Germline and junction disagree at one end, which may indicate a read error. Incomplete CDR3 DNA: TGTGCCAGTAAAGGCGGCGGGAGCTCCTCCGAG. It codes for CASKGGGSSSE. In full, the CDR3 reads CASKGGGSSSEQYF. The chain joins TRBV19 to TRBJ2-7; 7 nucleotides line up with TRBD2. The read terminates 3 residues ahead of where the CDR3 ends, so the germline J gene completes it. The CDR3 covers 14 residues. Germline CDR1 and CDR2: LNHDA and SQIVND (reference sequence).